These 5 T cell receptor beta chains originate from one sample sequenced in a study of response to subunit inactivated influenza vaccine. TCRdb re-called the RT-PCR reads through MiXCR, storing one row per CDR3 protein. The sample records about 800,000 distinct CDR3 sequences, 21% being singletons. The starting material was PBMCs from blood, obtained roughly 5 days after vaccination. Source of these receptors: a man aged 50-60 years who received an inactivated influenza vaccine.

This clonotype was observed once. CDR3 DNA sequence: TGCGCCAGCAGTGAAGGTGGGGGCGGAGAGACCCAGTACTTC. This codes for CASSEGGGGETQYF. The rearrangement uses TRBV10-2 and TRBJ2-5; D possibly corresponds to TRBD1 (6 bases). The CDR3 spans 14 residues. Germline CDR1 and CDR2: WSHSY and SAAADI. V gave up 3 bases and J gave up 4 bases, with 12 bases separating them.

The chain joins TRBV12-3 or TRBV12-4 to TRBJ2-5; D gene uncertain. The V gene lost 6 bases and the J gene lost 2 bases, with 10 bases spanning the gap. This CDR3 is built from 13 residues. CDR3 bases: TGTGCCAGCAGAAAGCCCCAGCAAGAGACCCAGTACTTC. Its translation: CASRKPQQETQYF.

This clonotype was detected a few times. This chain uses TRBV12-3 or TRBV12-4 with TRBJ2-1, with 12 bases aligning to TRBD1. With 7 bases clipped from V and 9 bases from J, the junction kept 13 bases outside the gene matches. The CDR3 sequence is 16 residues long. CDR3 in amino acids: CASTPIGTGGLGEQFF. The CDR3 DNA follows: TGTGCCAGCACCCCCATCGGGACAGGGGGCTTGGGTGAGCAGTTCTTC.

This clonotype was observed a handful of times. The chain uses TRBV7-8 and TRBJ2-1; the D gene is possibly TRBD2 (6 bases). This CDR3 spans 15 amino acids. Germline V CDR1 and CDR2: SGHVS, FQNEAQ. Trimming stripped 5 bases from V and 2 bases from J, with 13 bases between. The CDR3 sequence is CASSPGSTTYNEQFF. The CDR3 bases are TGTGCCAGCAGCCCCGGGAGTACGACCTACAATGAGCAGTTCTTC.

In this sample, this clonotype turned up a few times. The chain carries TRBV20-1 and TRBJ2-5; the match to TRBD2 covers 12 bases. The germline V gene has CDR1 DFQATT and CDR2 SNEGSKA (reference sequence). The CDR3 has 13 amino acids. V was clipped by 7 bases and J by 5 bases; unmatched bases: 5. The CDR3 protein is CSVLAGGRETQYF. CDR3 DNA sequence: TGCAGTGTTCTAGCGGGAGGGCGTGAGACCCAGTACTTC.